This T cell receptor beta chain was sequenced during a study of blood T cell repertoires in COVID-19. Clones were sequenced by immunoSEQ multiplex PCR, and TCRdb holds only the in-frame ones, with some missing. The sample has 250,000 or so clones; 70% to 90% are singletons. Trimming stripped 2 bases from V and 4 bases from J, with 12 bases between. CDR3 length equals 15 residues. Germline lookup yields CDR1 MNHNS and CDR2 SASEGT. The receptor was isolated from a woman between 45 and 60 years old who had recovered from COVID-19. The chain uses TRBV6-1 and TRBJ2-1; perhaps TRBD2 as D (5 bases). The sequenced sample was PBMCs or T cells enriched from blood (not recorded which). The CDR3 protein is CASSEPGIRYNEQFF. CDR3 bases: TGTGCCAGCAGTGAACCGGGAATCAGATACAATGAGCAGTTCTTC.